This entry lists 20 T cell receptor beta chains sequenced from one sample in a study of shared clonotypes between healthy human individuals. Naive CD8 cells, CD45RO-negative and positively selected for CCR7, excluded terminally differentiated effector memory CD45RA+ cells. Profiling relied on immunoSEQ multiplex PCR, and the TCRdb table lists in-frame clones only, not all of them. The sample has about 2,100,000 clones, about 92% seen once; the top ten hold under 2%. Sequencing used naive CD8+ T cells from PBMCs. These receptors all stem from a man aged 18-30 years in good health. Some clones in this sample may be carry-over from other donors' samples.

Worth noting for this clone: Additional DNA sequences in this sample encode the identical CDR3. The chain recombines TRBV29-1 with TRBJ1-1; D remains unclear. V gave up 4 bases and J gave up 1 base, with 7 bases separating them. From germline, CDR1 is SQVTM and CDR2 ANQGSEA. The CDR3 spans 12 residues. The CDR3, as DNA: TGCAGCGTTGTTACGGGGAACACTGAAGCTTTCTTT. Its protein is CSVVTGNTEAFF.

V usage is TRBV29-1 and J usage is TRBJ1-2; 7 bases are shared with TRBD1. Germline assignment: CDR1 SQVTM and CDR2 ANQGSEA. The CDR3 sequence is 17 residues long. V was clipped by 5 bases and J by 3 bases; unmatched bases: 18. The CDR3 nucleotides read TGCAGCGTTCGGGGTGTGTGGATACAGGGGTTTGACTATGGCTACACCTTC. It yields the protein CSVRGVWIQGFDYGYTF.

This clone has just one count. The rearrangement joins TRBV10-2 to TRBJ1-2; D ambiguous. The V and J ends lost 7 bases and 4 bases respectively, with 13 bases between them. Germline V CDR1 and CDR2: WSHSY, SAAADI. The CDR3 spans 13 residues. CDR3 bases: TGCGCCAGCACCCAAGGAGAGGCCTATGGCTACACCTTC. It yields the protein CASTQGEAYGYTF.

CDR3 amino acids: CSVAGGKRVYEQYF. CDR3 coding DNA: TGCAGCGTTGCAGGCGGGAAACGTGTCTACGAGCAGTACTTC. This chain uses TRBV29-1 with TRBJ2-7; tentative D call: TRBD2 (6 bases). This CDR3 comprises 14 residues. V was clipped by 4 bases and J by 3 bases, with 16 bases between them. CDR1 is SQVTM, CDR2 ANQGSEA, per germline.

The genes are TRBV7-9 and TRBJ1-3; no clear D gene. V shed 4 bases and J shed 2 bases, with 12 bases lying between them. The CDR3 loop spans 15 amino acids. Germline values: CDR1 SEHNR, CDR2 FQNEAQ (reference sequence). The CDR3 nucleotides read TGTGCCAGCAGCTCCCCAATGGCCCCTGGAAACACCATATATTTT. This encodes CASSSPMAPGNTIYF.

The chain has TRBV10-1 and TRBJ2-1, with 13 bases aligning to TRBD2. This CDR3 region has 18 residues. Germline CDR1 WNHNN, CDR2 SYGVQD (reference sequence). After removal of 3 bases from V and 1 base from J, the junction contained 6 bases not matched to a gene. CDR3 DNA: TGCGCCAGCAGTGATCAACGGACTAGCGGGAGTTCCTACAATGAGCAGTTCTTC. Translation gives CASSDQRTSGSSYNEQFF.

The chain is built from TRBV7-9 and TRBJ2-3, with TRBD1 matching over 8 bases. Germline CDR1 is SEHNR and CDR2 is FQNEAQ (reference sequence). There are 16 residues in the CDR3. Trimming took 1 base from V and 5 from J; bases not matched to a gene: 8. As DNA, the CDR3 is TGTGCCAGCAGCTTAGGGTTTTCAGGGGGCCGAGATACGCAGTATTTT. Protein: CASSLGFSGGRDTQYF.

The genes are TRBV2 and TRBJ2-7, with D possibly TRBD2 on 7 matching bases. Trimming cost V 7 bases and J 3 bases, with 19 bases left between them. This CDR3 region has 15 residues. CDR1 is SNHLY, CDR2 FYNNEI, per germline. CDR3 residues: CASTLDRSGGYEQYF. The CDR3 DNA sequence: TGTGCCAGCACCCTGGACAGATCGGGGGGCTACGAGCAGTACTTC.

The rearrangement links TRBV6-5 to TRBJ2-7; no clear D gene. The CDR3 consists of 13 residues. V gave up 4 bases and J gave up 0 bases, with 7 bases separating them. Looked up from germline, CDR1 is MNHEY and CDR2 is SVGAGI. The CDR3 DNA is TGTGCCAGCAGTTTGGCTAGCTCCTACGAGCAGTACTTC. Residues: CASSLASSYEQYF.

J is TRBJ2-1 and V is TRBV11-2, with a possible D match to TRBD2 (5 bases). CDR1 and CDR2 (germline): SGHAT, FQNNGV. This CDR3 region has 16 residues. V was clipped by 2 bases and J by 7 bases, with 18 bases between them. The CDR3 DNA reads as TGTGCCAGCAGCTTATATGTGGGAGCCGGTGAGAATGAGCAGTTCTTC. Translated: CASSLYVGAGENEQFF.

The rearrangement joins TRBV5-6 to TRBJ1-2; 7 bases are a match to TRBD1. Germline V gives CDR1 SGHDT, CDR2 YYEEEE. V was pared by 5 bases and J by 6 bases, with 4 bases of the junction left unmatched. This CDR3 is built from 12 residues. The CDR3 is CASRITGDGYTF. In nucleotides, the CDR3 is TGTGCCAGCAGGATTACAGGGGATGGCTACACCTTC.

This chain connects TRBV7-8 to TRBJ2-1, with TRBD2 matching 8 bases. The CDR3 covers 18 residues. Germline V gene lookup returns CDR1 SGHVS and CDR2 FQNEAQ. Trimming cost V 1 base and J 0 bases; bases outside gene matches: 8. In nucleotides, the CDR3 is TGTGCCAGCAGCTTAGAAAGAAGCGGGAGTATCTCCTACAATGAGCAGTTCTTC. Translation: CASSLERSGSISYNEQFF. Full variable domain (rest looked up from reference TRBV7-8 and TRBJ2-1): GAGVSQSPRYKVAKRGQDVALRCDPISGHVSLFWYQQALGQGPEFLTYFQNEAQLDKSGLPSDRFFAERPEGSVSTLKIQRTQQEDSAVYLCASSLERSGSISYNEQFFGPGTRLTVL.

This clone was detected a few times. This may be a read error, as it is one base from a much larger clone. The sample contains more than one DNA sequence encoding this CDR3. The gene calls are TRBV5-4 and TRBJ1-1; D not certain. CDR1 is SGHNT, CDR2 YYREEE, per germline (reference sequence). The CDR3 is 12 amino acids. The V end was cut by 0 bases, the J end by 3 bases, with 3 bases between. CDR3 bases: TGTGCCAGCAGCTTGGGGGACACTGAAGCTTTCTTT. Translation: CASSLGDTEAFF.

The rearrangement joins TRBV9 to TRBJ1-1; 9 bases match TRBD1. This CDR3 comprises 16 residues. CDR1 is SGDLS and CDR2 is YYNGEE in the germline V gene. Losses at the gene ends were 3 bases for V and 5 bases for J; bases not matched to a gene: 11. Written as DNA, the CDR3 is TGTGCCAGCAGCGCGGGACAGGGTCGGCGGCTTACTGAAGCTTTCTTT. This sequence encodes CASSAGQGRRLTEAFF.

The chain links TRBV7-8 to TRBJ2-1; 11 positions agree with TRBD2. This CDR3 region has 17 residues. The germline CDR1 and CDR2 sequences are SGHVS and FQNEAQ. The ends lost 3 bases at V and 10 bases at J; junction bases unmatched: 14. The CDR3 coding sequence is TGTGCCAGCAGCTTCCAGTTCTGGGCTAGCGGGAGGCCCGAGCAGTTCTTC. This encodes CASSFQFWASGRPEQFF.

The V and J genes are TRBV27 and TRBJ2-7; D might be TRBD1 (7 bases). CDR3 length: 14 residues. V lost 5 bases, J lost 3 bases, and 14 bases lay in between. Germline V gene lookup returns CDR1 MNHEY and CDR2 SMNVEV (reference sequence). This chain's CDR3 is CASSGGGGDYEQYF. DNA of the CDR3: TGTGCCAGCAGTGGTGGAGGGGGCGACTACGAGCAGTACTTC.

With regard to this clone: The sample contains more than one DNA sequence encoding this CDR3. The CDR3 here is CASSYSVGEQYF. CDR3 bases: TGTGCCAGCAGTTACTCCGTTGGCGAGCAGTACTTC. The chain carries TRBV6-6 and TRBJ2-7; no definite D call. Trimming left V 0 bases short and J 6 bases short, with 6 bases between. Germline loops: CDR1 MNHNY, CDR2 SVGAGI (reference sequence). This CDR3 is 12 amino acids long.

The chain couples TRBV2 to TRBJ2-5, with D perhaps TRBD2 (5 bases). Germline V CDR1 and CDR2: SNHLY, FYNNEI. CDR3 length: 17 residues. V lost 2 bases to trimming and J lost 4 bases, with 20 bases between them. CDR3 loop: CASSEFGLAEIGETQYF. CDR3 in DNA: TGTGCCAGCAGTGAATTTGGGCTAGCAGAAATCGGAGAGACCCAGTACTTC.

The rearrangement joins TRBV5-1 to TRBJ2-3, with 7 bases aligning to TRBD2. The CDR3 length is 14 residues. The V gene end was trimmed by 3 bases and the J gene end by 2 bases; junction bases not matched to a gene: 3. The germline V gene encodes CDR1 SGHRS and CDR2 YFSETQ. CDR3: CASSWGGYTDTQYF. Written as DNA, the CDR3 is TGCGCCAGCAGCTGGGGGGGTTACACAGATACGCAGTATTTT.

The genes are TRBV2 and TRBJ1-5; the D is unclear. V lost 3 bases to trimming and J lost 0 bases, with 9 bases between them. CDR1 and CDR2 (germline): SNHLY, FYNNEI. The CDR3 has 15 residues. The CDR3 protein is CASSDVGNSNQPQHF. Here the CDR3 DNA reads TGTGCCAGCAGTGATGTGGGGAATAGCAATCAGCCCCAGCATTTT.